This T cell receptor beta chain was recorded in a study of cytotoxic CD8 clonotypes in ibrutinib-treated CLL. The planned depth of sequencing spanned 1 in 200,000 to 1 in 1 million T cells. Method: immunoSEQ multiplex PCR; TCRdb's copy keeps in-frame clones and lacks some. The repertoire holds roughly 42,000 clones, with 68% as singletons. The receptor was isolated from a human donor with chronic lymphocytic leukemia. Sequenced here: PBMCs, sampled at disease progression, from a patient treated with ibrutinib.

CDR3: CASSSPASGLNEQFF. The CDR3 nucleotides read TGTGCCAGCAGTTCCCCGGCTAGCGGGCTCAATGAGCAGTTCTTC. The V gene is TRBV5-6, the J gene TRBJ2-1; TRBD2 matches at 8 bases. V was clipped by 5 bases and J by 6 bases; unmatched bases: 10. The CDR3 loop spans 15 amino acids. Looked up from germline, CDR1 is SGHDT and CDR2 is YYEEEE.